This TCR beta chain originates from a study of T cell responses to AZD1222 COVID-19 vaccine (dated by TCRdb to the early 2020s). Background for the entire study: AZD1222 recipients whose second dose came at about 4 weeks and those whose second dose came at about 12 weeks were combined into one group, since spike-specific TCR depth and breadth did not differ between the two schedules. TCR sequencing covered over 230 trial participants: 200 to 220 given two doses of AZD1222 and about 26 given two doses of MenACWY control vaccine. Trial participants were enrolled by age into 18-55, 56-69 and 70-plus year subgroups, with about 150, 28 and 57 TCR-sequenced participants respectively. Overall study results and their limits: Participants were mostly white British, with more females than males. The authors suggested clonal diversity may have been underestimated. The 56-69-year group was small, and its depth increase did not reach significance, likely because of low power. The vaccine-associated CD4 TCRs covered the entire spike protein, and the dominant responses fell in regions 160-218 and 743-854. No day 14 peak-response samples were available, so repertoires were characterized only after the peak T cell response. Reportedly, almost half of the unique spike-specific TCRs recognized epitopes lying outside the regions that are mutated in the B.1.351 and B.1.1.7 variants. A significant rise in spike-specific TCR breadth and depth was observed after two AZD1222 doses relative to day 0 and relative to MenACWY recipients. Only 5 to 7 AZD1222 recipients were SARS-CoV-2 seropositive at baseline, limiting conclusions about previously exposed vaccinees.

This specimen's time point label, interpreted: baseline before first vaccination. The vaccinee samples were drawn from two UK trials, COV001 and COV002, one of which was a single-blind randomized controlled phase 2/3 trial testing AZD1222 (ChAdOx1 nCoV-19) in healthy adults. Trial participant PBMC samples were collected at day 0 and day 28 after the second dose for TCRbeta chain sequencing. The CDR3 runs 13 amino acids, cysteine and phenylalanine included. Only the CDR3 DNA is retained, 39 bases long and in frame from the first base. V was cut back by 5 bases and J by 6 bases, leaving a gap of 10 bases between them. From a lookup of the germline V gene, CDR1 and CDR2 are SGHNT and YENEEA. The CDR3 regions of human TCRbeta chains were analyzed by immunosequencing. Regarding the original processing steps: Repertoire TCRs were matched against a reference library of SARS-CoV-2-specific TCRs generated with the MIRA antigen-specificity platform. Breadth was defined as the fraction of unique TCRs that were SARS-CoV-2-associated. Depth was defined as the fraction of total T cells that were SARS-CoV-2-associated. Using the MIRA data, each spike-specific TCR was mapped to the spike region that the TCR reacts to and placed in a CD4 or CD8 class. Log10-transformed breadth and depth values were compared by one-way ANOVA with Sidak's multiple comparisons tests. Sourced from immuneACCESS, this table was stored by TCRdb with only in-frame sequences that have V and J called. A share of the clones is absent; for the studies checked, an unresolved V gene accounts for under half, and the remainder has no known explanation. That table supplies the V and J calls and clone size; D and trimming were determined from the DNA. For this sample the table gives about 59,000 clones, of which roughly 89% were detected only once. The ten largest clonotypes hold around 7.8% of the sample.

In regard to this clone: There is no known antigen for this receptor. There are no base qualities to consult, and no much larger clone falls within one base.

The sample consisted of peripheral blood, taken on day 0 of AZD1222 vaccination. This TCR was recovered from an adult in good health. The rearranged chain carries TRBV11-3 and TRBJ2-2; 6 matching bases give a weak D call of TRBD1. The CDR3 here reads CASSPQGPGELFF. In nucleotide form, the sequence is TGTGCCAGCAGCCCACAGGGCCCCGGGGAGCTGTTTTTT. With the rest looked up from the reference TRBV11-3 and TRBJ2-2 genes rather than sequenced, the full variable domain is EAGVVQSPRYKIIEKKQPVAFWCNPISGHNTLYWYLQNLGQGPELLIRYENEEAVDDSQLPKDRFSAERLKGVDSTLKIQPAELGDSAVYLCASSPQGPGELFFGEGSRLTVL.